The 26 T cell receptor beta chains in this list originate from one sample, sequenced in a study of CD8 T cells in ankylosing spondylitis. One entry per CDR3 protein, called by TCRdb with MiXCR from the 5' RACE reads. Here the sample spans about 280,000 distinct CDR3 sequences, 20% being singletons. Sequenced input: blood, either unsorted or a sorted T cell fraction (not recorded which). Receptor source: a male donor with ankylosing spondylitis or in good health (not recorded which).

This clonotype has a handful of counts. The gene calls are TRBV4-2 and TRBJ2-5; D gene ambiguous. Germline assignment: CDR1 LGHNA and CDR2 YNFKEQ. CDR3 length: 13 amino acids. The V end was cut by 0 bases, the J end by 5 bases, with 7 bases between. CDR3 protein: CASSQELVETQYF. DNA for the CDR3: TGTGCCAGCAGCCAAGAGCTAGTGGAGACCCAGTACTTC.

The genes are TRBV29-1 and TRBJ1-2; D unclear. Trimming pared 5 bases from V and 0 bases from J, leaving 7 bases between. The CDR3 consists of 12 residues. The germline CDR1 and CDR2 sequences are SQVTM and ANQGSEA. DNA for the CDR3: TGCAGCGTTTACGGGTCTAACTATGGCTACACCTTC. This sequence encodes CSVYGSNYGYTF.

The chain is built from TRBV9 and TRBJ1-6; no firm D call. This CDR3 is built from 14 residues. Germline CDR1 and CDR2: SGDLS and YYNGEE. V lost 0 bases and J lost 9, with 10 bases in between. CDR3 nucleotide sequence: TGTGCCAGCAGCGTAGGGGCCCGGGGTTCACCCCTCCACTTT. Amino acid sequence: CASSVGARGSPLHF.

At least ten counts were recorded for this clonotype. The V gene is TRBV29-1, the J gene TRBJ2-3; D is unresolved. The germline V gene encodes CDR1 SQVTM and CDR2 ANQGSEA. V was clipped by 1 base and J by 9 bases, with 5 bases between them. This CDR3 is 10 amino acids long. The CDR3 spells CSVEVGTQYF. In nucleotides, the CDR3 is TGCAGCGTTGAAGTGGGAACGCAGTATTTT.

A few counts support this clonotype. V and J are TRBV5-1 and TRBJ1-5, with D possibly being TRBD1 (6 bases). The germline V gene has CDR1 SGHRS and CDR2 YFSETQ. CDR3 size: 15 residues. Trimming stripped 4 bases from V and 1 base from J, with 12 bases between. DNA of the CDR3: TGCGCCAGCAGCATACAGGGTTTAAGCAATCAGCCCCAGCATTTT. Its protein product is CASSIQGLSNQPQHF. The whole variable domain, filled in from reference TRBV5-1 and TRBJ1-5, reads KAGVTQTPRYLIKTRGQQVTLSCSPISGHRSVSWYQQTPGQGLQFLFEYFSETQRNKGNFPGRFSGRQFSNSRSEMNVSTLELGDSALYLCASSIQGLSNQPQHFGDGTRLSIL.

The chain uses TRBV27 and TRBJ2-3, with 12 bases identical to TRBD2. After removal of 5 bases from V and 6 bases from J, the junction contained 9 bases not matched to a gene. The CDR3 has 16 residues. Germline loops: CDR1 MNHEY, CDR2 SMNVEV (reference sequence). CDR3 amino acids: CASSPILAGGPDTQYF. The CDR3, as DNA: TGTGCCAGCAGTCCCATTCTAGCGGGAGGGCCTGATACGCAGTATTTT.

This clonotype was found a few times. The V call is TRBV11-2, the J call TRBJ2-7; D is unresolved. V lost 1 base, J lost 6 bases, and 4 bases lay in between. CDR1 is SGHAT and CDR2 is FQNNGV in the germline V gene. The CDR3 totals 11 residues. The CDR3 spells CASSLVREQYV. CDR3 sequence (DNA): TGTGCCAGCAGCTTAGTACGCGAGCAGTACGTC.

This clonotype occurred a few times. The rearrangement links TRBV6-1 to TRBJ1-6; D unresolved. Trimming stripped 0 bases from V and 0 bases from J, with 9 bases between. The V gene's germline CDR1 is MNHNS and CDR2 SASEGT. The CDR3 is made up of 17 amino acids. DNA for the CDR3: TGTGCCAGCAGTGAAGCGGGAGGGAGCTCCTATAATTCACCCCTCCACTTT. This codes for CASSEAGGSSYNSPLHF.

This clonotype was counted a few times. This rearrangement joins TRBV21-1 to TRBJ2-7. TRBV21-1 is an annotated pseudogene. This CDR3 is 15 amino acids long. The CDR3 is CASSKSGFGTYEQYV. CDR3 coding DNA: TGTGCCAGCAGCAAATCCGGATTTGGAACCTACGAGCAGTACGTC.

The V call is TRBV5-1, the J call TRBJ2-1, with TRBD2 identical over 12 bases. V shed 0 bases and J 8 bases; nucleotides not matched to a gene: 6. CDR1 is SGHRS and CDR2 is YFSETQ in the germline V gene. CDR3 length equals 16 residues. This CDR3 is CASSLALAGGLYEQFF. The CDR3 DNA sequence: TGCGCCAGCAGCTTGGCCCTAGCGGGGGGGCTTTATGAGCAGTTCTTC.

As for this clonotype: At one end, the junction sequence differs from germline, possibly due to a read error. The CDR3 bases are TGTGCCAGCAACTTAATACAGGGGGGCACAGATACGCAGTATTTT. Protein: CASNLIQGGTDTQYF. The chain couples TRBV7-3 to TRBJ2-3; TRBD1 matches at 8 bases. This CDR3 is built from 15 residues. The germline V gene has CDR1 SGHTA and CDR2 FQGTGA.

This rearrangement joins TRBV21-1 to TRBJ2-7; TRBD1 is the table's D call and was not checked against the DNA. TRBV21-1 is a known pseudogene. The CDR3 contains 11 residues. Here the CDR3 reads CASEARDEQYV. The CDR3 nucleotides read TGTGCCAGCGAAGCCCGGGACGAGCAGTACGTC.

This clonotype turned up a few times. The chain links TRBV10-2 to TRBJ2-1; 7 nucleotides match TRBD2. The CDR3 has 14 residues. Germline V CDR1 and CDR2: WSHSY, SAAADI. Trimming at V came to 8 bases and at J to 8 bases, leaving 12 bases not matched to a gene. Written as DNA, the CDR3 is TGCGCCAGCCTGTCGGCGGGAGTGGTATATGAGCAGTTCTTC. Encoded protein: CASLSAGVVYEQFF.

This clonotype has a count of ten or more. The J gene is TRBJ2-3, the V gene TRBV3-1; a weak D match, TRBD1 (7 bases). V lost 4 bases, J lost 1 base, and 15 bases lay in between. The CDR3 totals 16 residues. Germline-derived CDR1 and CDR2 are LGHDT and YNNKEL (reference sequence). CDR3 amino acids: CASSLTGGGRTDTQYF. The DNA for the CDR3 is TGTGCCAGCAGCCTAACTGGAGGGGGCCGCACAGATACGCAGTATTTT.

This clonotype was detected ten times or more. This chain connects TRBV5-1 to TRBJ2-3, with 11 bases fitting TRBD2. The CDR3 sequence is 15 residues long. V shed 3 bases and J 5 bases; nucleotides not matched to a gene: 5. Germline V gene sequence: CDR1 SGHRS, CDR2 YFSETQ. CDR3 loop: CASSSTGTSGDTQYF. CDR3 nucleotides: TGCGCCAGCAGCTCAACAGGGACTAGCGGAGATACGCAGTATTTT.

A few counts support this clonotype. The CDR3 region has the DNA TGTGCCAGCAGTGAGGGAACAGGGGGCTACTATGGCTACACCTTC. This encodes CASSEGTGGYYGYTF. J is TRBJ1-2 and V is TRBV25-1; 9 nucleotides line up with TRBD1. The V gene's germline CDR1 is MGHDK and CDR2 SYGVNS. V shed 3 bases, J shed 3 bases, and the junction held 5 bases outside the gene matches. This CDR3 region has 15 residues.

This clonotype occurred many times. The chain has TRBV20-1 and TRBJ2-3; the D is unclear. CDR3 size: 15 residues. V was pared by 6 bases and J by 1 base, with 17 bases between. Germline V gene lookup returns CDR1 DFQATT and CDR2 SNEGSKA (reference sequence). DNA of the CDR3: TGCAGTGCCTCGCCTAATAACGGCCGCACAGATACGCAGTATTTT. Amino acid sequence: CSASPNNGRTDTQYF.

The chain employs TRBV25-1 and TRBJ1-2, with D tentatively TRBD1 (5 bases). The CDR3 totals 13 residues. Germline V lookup: CDR1 MGHDK, CDR2 SYGVNS. Deletions cut 2 bases from V and 9 bases from J, with 13 bases between. The DNA of the CDR3 is TGTGCCAGCAGTGAAGGGACCAGCCTAAGCTACACCTTC. Amino acid sequence: CASSEGTSLSYTF.

V and J are TRBV15 and TRBJ2-4; the match to TRBD2 covers 9 bases. CDR1 and CDR2 from the germline V gene are LNHNV and YYDKDF (reference sequence). The CDR3 loop spans 18 amino acids. Losses at the gene ends were 0 bases for V and 2 bases for J; bases not matched to a gene: 8. The CDR3: CATSRDKTSGNSKNIQYF. CDR3 bases: TGTGCCACCAGCAGAGATAAGACTAGCGGAAACTCCAAAAACATTCAGTACTTC.

J is TRBJ2-5 and V is TRBV5-1, with D tentatively TRBD2 (6 bases). The V gene's germline CDR1 is SGHRS and CDR2 YFSETQ. This CDR3 comprises 14 residues. V lost 4 bases to trimming and J lost 4 bases, with 14 bases between them. Here the CDR3 reads CASSPGQAGETQYF. CDR3 nucleotides: TGCGCCAGCAGCCCTGGACAAGCGGGAGAGACCCAGTACTTC.

The sample holds a few counts of this clonotype. The gene calls are TRBV30 and TRBJ2-1; TRBD2 agrees at 10 bases. J lost 2 bases, V lost 4 bases, and 17 bases had no gene match. CDR3 size: 19 residues. Germline V CDR1 and CDR2: GTSNPN, SVGIG (reference sequence). CDR3 bases: TGTGCCTGGACCCTACAGGGGGTAGCGGGAGGTGTCCCCTACAATGAGCAGTTCTTC. Amino acid sequence: CAWTLQGVAGGVPYNEQFF.

The sample holds a few counts of this clonotype. The chain couples TRBV2 to TRBJ2-5; D call uncertain. The CDR3 covers 11 residues. Trimming cost V 8 bases and J 2 bases, with 6 bases left between them. Germline-derived CDR1 and CDR2 are SNHLY and FYNNEI. The CDR3 DNA is TGTGCCAGCCAGCTGCAAGAGACCCAGTACTTC. It yields the protein CASQLQETQYF.

In this sample, this clonotype turned up a few times. The chain's CDR3 is CASSIQRTSGTTDTQYF. The CDR3 region has the DNA TGCGCCAGCAGCATCCAACGGACTAGCGGGACCACAGATACGCAGTATTTT. The gene calls are TRBV5-1 and TRBJ2-3, with TRBD2 identical over 12 bases. V dropped 4 bases and J dropped 2; count of bases not matched to a gene: 8. The germline gives CDR1 SGHRS, CDR2 YFSETQ. The CDR3 has 17 residues. The whole variable domain, remainder taken from reference TRBV5-1 and TRBJ2-3, is KAGVTQTPRYLIKTRGQQVTLSCSPISGHRSVSWYQQTPGQGLQFLFEYFSETQRNKGNFPGRFSGRQFSNSRSEMNVSTLELGDSALYLCASSIQRTSGTTDTQYFGPGTRLTVL.

The sample holds a few counts of this clonotype. The V gene is TRBV12-3 or TRBV12-4, the J gene TRBJ2-3, with 11 bases lining up with TRBD2. The CDR3 is made up of 18 amino acids. V shed 3 bases, J shed 2 bases, and the junction held 10 bases outside the gene matches. The CDR3, as DNA: TGTGCCAGCAGTTTCCCCCTGATAGCGGGAGGGCTCACAGATACGCAGTATTTT. It yields the protein CASSFPLIAGGLTDTQYF.

This clonotype was observed a handful of times. The V gene is TRBV19, the J gene TRBJ2-1, with 7 bases that match TRBD2. Looked up from germline, CDR1 is LNHDA and CDR2 is SQIVND (reference sequence). Trimming cost V 9 bases and J 10 bases; bases outside gene matches: 15. The CDR3 has 14 amino acids. CDR3 protein: CASLGGSLFGEQFF. CDR3 nucleotide sequence: TGTGCCAGCTTGGGGGGGAGCCTTTTCGGAGAGCAGTTCTTC.

The chain uses TRBV12-3 or TRBV12-4 and TRBJ2-5; TRBD1 is a possible D gene (6 bases). CDR3 length equals 13 residues. Trimming removed 8 bases from V and 6 bases from J, with 16 bases in between. CDR3 residues: CASQDSNLKTQYF. CDR3 nucleotides: TGTGCCAGCCAGGACAGTAACCTTAAGACCCAGTACTTC.